This passage covers 27 T cell receptor beta chains from one sample sequenced in a study of shared clonotypes between healthy human individuals. Clones were read by immunoSEQ multiplex PCR, and TCRdb kept only the in-frame ones, dropping some. This sample yields hundreds of thousands of clones, of which around three quarters are seen a single time; around 2% belongs to the top ten. Sequencing used memory CD4+ T cells sorted from blood. Subset of the sample: CD45RA-negative fraction. The receptors derive from a woman aged 25-40 years in good health.

V usage is TRBV20-1 and J usage is TRBJ2-1; D not resolved. CDR3 length equals 10 residues. Germline V gives CDR1 DFQATT, CDR2 SNEGSKA (reference sequence). V gave up 6 bases and J gave up 8 bases, with 8 bases separating them. DNA of the CDR3: TGCAGTGCGTTGAGTTATGAGCAGTTCTTC. Translating it yields CSALSYEQFF.

The chain combines TRBV7-9 with TRBJ2-1, with a tentative D call TRBD2 (6 bases). Germline CDR1 reads SEHNR; CDR2 reads FQNEAQ (reference sequence). There are 16 residues in the CDR3. V lost 5 bases, J lost 9 bases, and 23 bases lay in between. CDR3 DNA: TGTGCCAGCAGCCCAGACACGGGAGAGCCCGTCGGTGAGCAGTTCTTC. Translating gives CASSPDTGEPVGEQFF.

This sequence joins TRBV27 and TRBJ2-3; 8 bases are shared with TRBD2. The CDR3 runs 15 residues. V shed 8 bases and J 0 bases; nucleotides not matched to a gene: 7. From germline, CDR1 is MNHEY and CDR2 SMNVEV (reference sequence). The CDR3 DNA is TGTGCCAGCCGTTCGGGGGGGACTAGCACAGATACGCAGTATTTT. Amino acids: CASRSGGTSTDTQYF.

The sample holds one count of this clone. The sample contains more than one DNA sequence encoding this CDR3. The genes are TRBV4-1 and TRBJ2-7; 11 bases line up with TRBD2. The germline V gene has CDR1 MGHRA and CDR2 YSYEKL. CDR3 length equals 15 residues. The V segment lost 1 base and the J segment 4 bases; nucleotides outside the gene matches: 3. The DNA for the CDR3 is TGCGCCAGCAGCCAAGCTGGGACTAGCGGTTACGAGCAGTACTTC. As protein: CASSQAGTSGYEQYF.

This chain uses TRBV6-1 with TRBJ2-1, with 13 bases identical to TRBD2. Germline loops: CDR1 MNHNS, CDR2 SASEGT. The length of the CDR3 is 16 residues. Trimming removed 2 bases from V and 7 bases from J; junction bases left unmatched: 5. The CDR3 region is CASSERTSGSWNEQFF. DNA of the CDR3: TGTGCCAGCAGTGAACGGACTAGCGGGAGTTGGAATGAGCAGTTCTTC.

The sample holds one count of this clone. The rearrangement joins TRBV5-1 to TRBJ2-2, with 9 bases lining up with TRBD1. This CDR3 is built from 14 residues. The J segment lost 4 bases and the V segment lost 6 bases, leaving 4 bases of the junction unmatched. CDR1 SGHRS and CDR2 YFSETQ come from the germline V gene. The CDR3 DNA is TGCGCCAGCAAGGAGGGACAGGGCACCGGGGAGCTGTTTTTT. This gives the protein CASKEGQGTGELFF.

This clone appeared many times. The same CDR3 also results from other DNA sequences found in this sample. The rearrangement joins TRBV28 to TRBJ2-7; D call uncertain. The CDR3 runs to 12 residues. CDR1 and CDR2 (germline): MDHEN, SYDVKM. V lost 3 bases and J lost 2, with 5 bases in between. This CDR3 is CASSFSPYEQYF. Written as DNA, the CDR3 is TGTGCCAGCAGTTTCTCCCCCTACGAGCAGTACTTC.

V is TRBV5-1 and J is TRBJ2-7, with 8 nucleotides matching TRBD2. CDR1 is SGHRS and CDR2 is YFSETQ in the germline V gene. The CDR3 is 17 residues long. With 0 bases clipped from V and 0 bases from J, the junction kept 8 bases outside the gene matches. In DNA form, the CDR3 reads TGCGCCAGCAGCTTGGGACTAGCGCGCTCCAGCTCCTACGAGCAGTACTTC. Its translation: CASSLGLARSSSYEQYF.

This chain uses TRBV2 with TRBJ1-2, with D possibly TRBD1 on 6 matching bases. Trimming removed 7 bases at V and 7 bases at J, with 22 bases between. Germline V CDR1 and CDR2: SNHLY, FYNNEI. There are 15 residues in the CDR3. The CDR3 region is CASITGARVDSGYTF. CDR3 sequence (DNA): TGTGCCAGCATAACGGGGGCGCGGGTCGATTCTGGCTACACCTTC.

The CDR3 loop reads CASSLAGVGADTQYF. The CDR3 DNA follows: TGTGCCAGCAGCCTAGCGGGAGTAGGCGCAGATACGCAGTATTTT. The V and J genes are TRBV2 and TRBJ2-3; 10 positions match TRBD2. This CDR3 is built from 15 residues. Looked up from germline, CDR1 is SNHLY and CDR2 is FYNNEI. Trimming cost V 6 bases and J 4 bases; bases outside gene matches: 7.

The chain uses TRBV5-4 and TRBJ1-2, with D perhaps TRBD1 (5 bases). The CDR3 is 12 amino acids. Germline CDR1 SGHNT, CDR2 YYREEE (reference sequence). The V end was cut by 7 bases, the J end by 1 base, with 8 bases between. The CDR3 DNA is TGTGCCAGCTCCAGGGATAACTATGGCTACACCTTC. It is translated as CASSRDNYGYTF.

The chain couples TRBV5-1 to TRBJ1-1, with a tentative D call TRBD1 (6 bases). V lost 0 bases and J lost 0, with 18 bases in between. CDR3 size: 18 residues. Germline CDR1 and CDR2: SGHRS and YFSETQ. The chain's CDR3 is CASSLVVRGPFMNTEAFF. The CDR3 bases are TGCGCCAGCAGCTTGGTAGTCAGGGGCCCATTTATGAACACTGAAGCTTTCTTT.

This clone was seen ten or more times. The same CDR3 also results from other DNA sequences found in this sample. The V call is TRBV29-1, the J call TRBJ1-2, with D unclear. V was shortened by 3 bases and J by 8 bases, with 4 bases between the two germline ends. Germline values: CDR1 SQVTM, CDR2 ANQGSEA. CDR3 length equals 9 residues. The CDR3 loop is CSVEEGYTF. CDR3 nucleotides: TGCAGCGTTGAGGAAGGCTACACCTTC.

The chain couples TRBV7-2 to TRBJ2-1, with 11 bases fitting TRBD2. Germline V gives CDR1 SGHTA, CDR2 FQGNSA. V lost 3 bases and J lost 8; bases outside the gene matches: 6. The CDR3 has 15 residues. Written as DNA, the CDR3 is TGTGCCAGCAGCTTCATTCGACTAGCGGGACATGAGCAGTTCTTC. Its translation: CASSFIRLAGHEQFF.

In its sample, this clone was seen a few times. The chain is built from TRBV28 and TRBJ2-2; either TRBD1 or TRBD2 may supply D (5 bases each). Germline CDR1 MDHEN, CDR2 SYDVKM. The CDR3 runs to 16 residues. V shed 2 bases and J shed 6 bases, with 16 bases lying between them. DNA of the CDR3: TGTGCCAGCAGTTTAGTTCAGGGAGTAATCCCCGGGGAGCTGTTTTTT. As protein: CASSLVQGVIPGELFF.

In the case of this clone: Being one base from a much bigger clone, this may be a read error. The chain employs TRBV28 and TRBJ1-6; no clear D. Trimming stripped 5 bases from V and 7 bases from J, with 12 bases between. Germline CDR1 MDHEN, CDR2 SYDVKM. The CDR3 has 14 amino acids. CDR3 loop: CASSPGRGNSPLHF. The CDR3 coding sequence is TGTGCCAGCAGTCCCGGACGGGGAAATTCACCCCTCCACTTT. The variable domain in full, completed from reference TRBV28 and TRBJ1-6, reads DVKVTQSSRYLVKRTGEKVFLECVQDMDHENMFWYRQDPGLGLRLIYFSYDVKMKEKGDIPEGYSVSREKKERFSLILESASTNQTSMYLCASSPGRGNSPLHFGNGTRLTVT.

The sample holds a few counts of this clone. CDR3 loop: CASSPQQETQYF. DNA for the CDR3: TGTGCCAGCTCACCACAACAAGAGACCCAGTACTTC. This chain connects TRBV18 to TRBJ2-5, with D unclear. Germline V gene sequence: CDR1 KGHSH, CDR2 LQKENI. Between the trimmed V and J ends, which lost 1 base and 2 bases, there was a span of 2 bases. The CDR3 runs to 12 residues.

The J gene is TRBJ1-3, the V gene TRBV7-2, with 9 bases aligning to TRBD1. The J segment lost 1 base and the V segment lost 5 bases, leaving 9 bases of the junction unmatched. CDR3 size: 17 residues. Germline V lookup: CDR1 SGHTA, CDR2 FQGNSA. The CDR3 nucleotides read TGTGCCAGCAGCGGAGGGACAGGGAGAGGGTCTGGAAACACCATATATTTT. This sequence encodes CASSGGTGRGSGNTIYF.

This clone was detected only once. The genes are TRBV25-1 and TRBJ2-1; D is ambiguous. The CDR3 totals 13 residues. V lost 1 base to trimming and J lost 5 bases, with 6 bases between them. The germline V gene has CDR1 MGHDK and CDR2 SYGVNS. The CDR3 nucleotides read TGTGCCAGCAGTGAATTCAGGAACAATGAGCAGTTCTTC. Its translation: CASSEFRNNEQFF.

This clone was seen more than once but under ten times. The rearrangement joins TRBV6-1 to TRBJ2-4, with D perhaps matching TRBD2 (6 bases). Trimming pared 0 bases from V and 7 bases from J, leaving 16 bases between. The CDR3 runs to 16 residues. Looked up from germline, CDR1 is MNHNS and CDR2 is SASEGT. CDR3 coding DNA: TGTGCCAGCAGTGAAGCGGACTATGGGGTGAGGAACATTCAGTACTTC. It encodes CASSEADYGVRNIQYF.

V and J are TRBV4-1 and TRBJ2-7; weak D call: TRBD1 (6 bases). CDR1 is MGHRA, CDR2 YSYEKL, per germline. V shed 2 bases and J shed 5 bases, with 10 bases lying between them. This CDR3 has 13 residues. As DNA, the CDR3 is TGCGCCAGCAGCCAACAAACAGGGCACGAGCAGTACTTC. This gives the protein CASSQQTGHEQYF.

This clone was detected many times. V usage is TRBV7-9 and J usage is TRBJ2-7, with 10 positions matching TRBD1. V lost 5 bases, J lost 5 bases, and 9 bases stayed unmatched. The V gene's germline CDR1 is SEHNR and CDR2 FQNEAQ (reference sequence). The CDR3 loop spans 15 amino acids. The CDR3 region is CASSVRDRGANEQYF. CDR3 sequence (DNA): TGTGCCAGCAGCGTCCGGGACAGGGGTGCAAACGAGCAGTACTTC. The complete variable domain, with remaining parts taken from reference TRBV7-9 and TRBJ2-7, reads DTGVSQNPRHKITKRGQNVTFRCDPISEHNRLYWYRQTLGQGPEFLTYFQNEAQLEKSRLLSDRFSAERPKGSFSTLEIQRTEQGDSAMYLCASSVRDRGANEQYFGPGTRLTVT.

This chain connects TRBV19 to TRBJ2-5; possible D gene TRBD2, 7 bases. With 3 bases removed from V and 0 bases from J, the gap between germline ends came to 11 bases. CDR1 LNHDA and CDR2 SQIVND come from the germline V gene (reference sequence). The CDR3 is 15 residues long. DNA of the CDR3: TGTGCCAGTAGTATGGGAGGGGGGTACCAAGAGACCCAGTACTTC. Translated: CASSMGGGYQETQYF.

The chain is built from TRBV5-1 and TRBJ1-2; D possibly corresponds to TRBD1 (5 bases). Germline values: CDR1 SGHRS, CDR2 YFSETQ. The CDR3 spans 14 residues. V gave up 6 bases and J gave up 1 base, with 13 bases separating them. In DNA, the CDR3 is TGCGCCAGCAACCCGGAGGGACTTAACTATGGCTACACCTTC. Translated: CASNPEGLNYGYTF.

This clone was picked up one time. The chain has TRBV9 and TRBJ1-1; D gene ambiguous. The germline V and J ends were trimmed by 2 bases and 6 bases, with 17 bases remaining between them. Germline CDR1 reads SGDLS; CDR2 reads YYNGEE. The CDR3 contains 15 residues. CDR3 DNA sequence: TGTGCCAGCAGCGTCCGGCAATCCGTGGGTGCTGAAGCTTTCTTT. Translation: CASSVRQSVGAEAFF.

Written as DNA, the CDR3 is TGCGCCAGCAGCCAAGAGGACAGACGCACAGATACGCAGTATTTT. Its protein is CASSQEDRRTDTQYF. The genes are TRBV23-1 and TRBJ2-3; D possibly corresponds to TRBD1 (6 bases). TRBV23-1 is annotated as an ORF whose role is uncertain. Trimming shortened V by 6 bases and J by 1 base, and 14 bases separated the two germline ends. The CDR3 spans 15 residues.

The chain is built from TRBV5-4 and TRBJ1-2, with 8 bases lining up with TRBD1. The ends lost 5 bases at V and 5 bases at J; junction bases unmatched: 8. This CDR3 spans 14 amino acids. Germline-derived CDR1 and CDR2 are SGHNT and YYREEE (reference sequence). For the CDR3, the DNA is TGTGCCAGCAGTTATACGGGACAGGATTATGGCTACACCTTC. It translates to CASSYTGQDYGYTF.